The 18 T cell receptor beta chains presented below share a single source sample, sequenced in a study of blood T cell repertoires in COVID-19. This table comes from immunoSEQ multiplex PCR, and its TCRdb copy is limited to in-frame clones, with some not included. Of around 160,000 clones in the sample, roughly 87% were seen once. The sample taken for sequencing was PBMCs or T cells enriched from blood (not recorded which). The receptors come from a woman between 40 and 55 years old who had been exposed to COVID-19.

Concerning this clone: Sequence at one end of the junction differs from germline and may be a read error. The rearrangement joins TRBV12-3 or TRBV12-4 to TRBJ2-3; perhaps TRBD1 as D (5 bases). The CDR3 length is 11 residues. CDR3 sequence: CASSLRGEVNF. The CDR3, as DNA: TGTGCCAGCAGTTTAAGGGGCGAGGTAAATTTT.

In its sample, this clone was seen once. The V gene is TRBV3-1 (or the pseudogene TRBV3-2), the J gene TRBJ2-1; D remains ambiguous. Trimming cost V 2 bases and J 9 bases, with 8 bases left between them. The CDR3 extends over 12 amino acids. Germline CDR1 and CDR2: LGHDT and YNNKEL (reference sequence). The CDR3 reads CASSQMFGEQFF. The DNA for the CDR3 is TGTGCCAGCAGCCAAATGTTCGGTGAGCAGTTCTTC.

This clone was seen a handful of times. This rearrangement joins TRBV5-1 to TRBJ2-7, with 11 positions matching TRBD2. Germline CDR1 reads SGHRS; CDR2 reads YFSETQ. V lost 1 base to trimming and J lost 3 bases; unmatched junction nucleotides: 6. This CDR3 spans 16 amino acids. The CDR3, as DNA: TGCGCCAGCAGCTTGACCTTCGGGACTAGCGGCTACGAGCAGTACTTC. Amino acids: CASSLTFGTSGYEQYF.

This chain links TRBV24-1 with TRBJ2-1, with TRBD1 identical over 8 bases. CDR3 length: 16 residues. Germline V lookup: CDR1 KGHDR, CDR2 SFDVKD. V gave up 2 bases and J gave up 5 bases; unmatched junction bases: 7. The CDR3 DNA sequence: TGTGCCACCAGTGATTCCGGGACAGGTATAAACAATGAGCAGTTCTTC. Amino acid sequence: CATSDSGTGINNEQFF.

The CDR3 nucleotides read TGTGCCAGCAGTTTAATCGGGAGCAACGAGCAGTACTTC. It codes for CASSLIGSNEQYF. The chain combines TRBV27 with TRBJ2-7; possibly TRBD2 for D (6 bases). CDR1 and CDR2 (germline): MNHEY, SMNVEV (reference sequence). The CDR3 runs to 13 residues. Trimming removed 2 bases at V and 5 bases at J, with 10 bases between.

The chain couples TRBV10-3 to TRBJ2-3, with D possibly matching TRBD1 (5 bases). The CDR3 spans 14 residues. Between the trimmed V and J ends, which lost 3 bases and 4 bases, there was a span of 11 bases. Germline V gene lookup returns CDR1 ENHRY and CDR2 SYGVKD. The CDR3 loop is CAISDRDSPDTQYF. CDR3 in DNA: TGTGCCATCAGTGACAGGGATAGCCCAGATACGCAGTATTTT.

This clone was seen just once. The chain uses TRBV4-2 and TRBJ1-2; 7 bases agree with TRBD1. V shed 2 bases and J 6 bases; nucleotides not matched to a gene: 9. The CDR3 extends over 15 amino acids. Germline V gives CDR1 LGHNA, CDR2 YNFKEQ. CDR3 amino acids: CASSQPNRGRNGYTF. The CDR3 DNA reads TGTGCCAGCAGCCAACCGAACAGGGGACGGAATGGCTACACCTTC.

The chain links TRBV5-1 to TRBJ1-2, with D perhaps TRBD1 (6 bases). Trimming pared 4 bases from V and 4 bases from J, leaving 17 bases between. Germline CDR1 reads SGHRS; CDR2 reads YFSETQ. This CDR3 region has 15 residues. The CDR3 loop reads CASSLPGGAIYGYTF. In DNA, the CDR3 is TGCGCCAGCAGCCTGCCTGGGGGCGCGATCTATGGCTACACCTTC.

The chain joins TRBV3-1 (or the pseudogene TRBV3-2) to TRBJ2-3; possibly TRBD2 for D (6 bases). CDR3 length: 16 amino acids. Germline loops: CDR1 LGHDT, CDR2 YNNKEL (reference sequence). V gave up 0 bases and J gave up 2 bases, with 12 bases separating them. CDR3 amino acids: CASSQDGGLNTDTQYF. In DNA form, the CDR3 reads TGTGCCAGCAGCCAAGATGGGGGACTGAACACAGATACGCAGTATTTT.

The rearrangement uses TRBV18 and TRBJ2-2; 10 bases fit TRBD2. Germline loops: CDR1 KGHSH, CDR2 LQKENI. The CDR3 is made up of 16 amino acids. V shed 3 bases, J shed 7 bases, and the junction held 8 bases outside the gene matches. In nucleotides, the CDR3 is TGTGCCAGCTCACCGAAGCTAGCGGGAGTAGGCGGGGAGCTGTTTTTT. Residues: CASSPKLAGVGGELFF.

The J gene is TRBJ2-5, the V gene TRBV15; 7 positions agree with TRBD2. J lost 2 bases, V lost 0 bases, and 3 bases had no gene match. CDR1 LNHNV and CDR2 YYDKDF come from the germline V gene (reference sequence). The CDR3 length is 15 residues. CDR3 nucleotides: TGTGCCACCAGCAGAGATCGGGGGGAGCAAGAGACCCAGTACTTC. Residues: CATSRDRGEQETQYF. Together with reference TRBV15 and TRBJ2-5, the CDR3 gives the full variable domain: DAMVIQNPRYQVTQFGKPVTLSCSQTLNHNVMYWYQQKSSQAPKLLFHYYDKDFNNEADTPDNFQSRRPNTSFCFLDIRSPGLGDTAMYLCATSRDRGEQETQYFGPGTRLLVL.

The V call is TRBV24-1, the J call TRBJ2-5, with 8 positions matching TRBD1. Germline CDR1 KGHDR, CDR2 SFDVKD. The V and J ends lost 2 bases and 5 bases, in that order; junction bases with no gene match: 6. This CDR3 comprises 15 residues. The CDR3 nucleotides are TGTGCCACCAGTGATTCCAGGGGGCCGGGGGAGACCCAGTACTTC. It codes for CATSDSRGPGETQYF.

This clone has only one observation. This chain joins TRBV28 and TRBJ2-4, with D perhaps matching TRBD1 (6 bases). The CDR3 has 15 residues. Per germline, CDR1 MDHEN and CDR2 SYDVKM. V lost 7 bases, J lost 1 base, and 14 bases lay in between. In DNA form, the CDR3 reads TGTGCCAGCACCACTATTGGGGGCGCCAAAAACATTCAGTACTTC. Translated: CASTTIGGAKNIQYF.

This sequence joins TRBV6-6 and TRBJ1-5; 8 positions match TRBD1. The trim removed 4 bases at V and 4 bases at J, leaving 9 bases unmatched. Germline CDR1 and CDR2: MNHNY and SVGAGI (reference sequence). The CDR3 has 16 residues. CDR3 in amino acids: CASSSRTGRGNQPQHF. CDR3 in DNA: TGTGCCAGCAGTTCTCGGACAGGGAGGGGGAATCAGCCCCAGCATTTT.

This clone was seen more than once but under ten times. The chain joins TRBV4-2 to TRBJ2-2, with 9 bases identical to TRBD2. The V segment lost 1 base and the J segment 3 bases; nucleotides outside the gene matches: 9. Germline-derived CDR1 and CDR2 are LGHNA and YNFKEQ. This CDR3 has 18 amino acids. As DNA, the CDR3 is TGTGCCAGCAGCCAAGTAAGAGTTGGCGGGGGGGACACCGGGGAGCTGTTTTTT. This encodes CASSQVRVGGGDTGELFF.

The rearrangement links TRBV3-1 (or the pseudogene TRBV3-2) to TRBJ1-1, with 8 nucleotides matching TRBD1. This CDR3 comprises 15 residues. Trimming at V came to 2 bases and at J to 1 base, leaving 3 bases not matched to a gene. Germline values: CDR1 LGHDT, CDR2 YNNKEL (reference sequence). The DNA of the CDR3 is TGTGCCAGCAGCCAAACGGGACAGGCGAACACTGAAGCTTTCTTT. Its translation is CASSQTGQANTEAFF.

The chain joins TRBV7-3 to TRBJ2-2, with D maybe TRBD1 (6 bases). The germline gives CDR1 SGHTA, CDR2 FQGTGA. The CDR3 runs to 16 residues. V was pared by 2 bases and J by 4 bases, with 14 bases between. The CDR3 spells CASSLSGEGVTGELFF. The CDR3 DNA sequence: TGTGCCAGCAGCTTATCGGGCGAGGGGGTCACCGGGGAGCTGTTTTTT.

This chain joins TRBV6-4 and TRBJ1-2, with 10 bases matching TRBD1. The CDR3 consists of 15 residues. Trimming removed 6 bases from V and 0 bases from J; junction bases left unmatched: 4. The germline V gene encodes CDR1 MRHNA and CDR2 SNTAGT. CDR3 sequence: CASSPGQGANYGYTF. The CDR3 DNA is TGTGCCAGCAGCCCCGGACAGGGGGCTAACTATGGCTACACCTTC.